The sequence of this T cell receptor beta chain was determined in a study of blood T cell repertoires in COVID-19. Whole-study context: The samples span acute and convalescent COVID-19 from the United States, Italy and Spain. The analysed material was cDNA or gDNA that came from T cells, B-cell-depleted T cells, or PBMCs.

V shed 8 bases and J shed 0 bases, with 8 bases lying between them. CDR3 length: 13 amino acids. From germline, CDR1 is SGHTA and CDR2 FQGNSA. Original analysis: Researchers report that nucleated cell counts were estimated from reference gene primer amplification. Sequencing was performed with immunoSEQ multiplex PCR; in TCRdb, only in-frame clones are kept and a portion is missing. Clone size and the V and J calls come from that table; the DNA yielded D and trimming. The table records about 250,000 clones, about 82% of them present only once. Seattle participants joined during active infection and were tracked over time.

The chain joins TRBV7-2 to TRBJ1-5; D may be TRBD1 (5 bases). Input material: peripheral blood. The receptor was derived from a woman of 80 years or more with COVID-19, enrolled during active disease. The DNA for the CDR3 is TGTGCCAGCCGGACATATAGCAATCAGCCCCAGCATTTT. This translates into CASRTYSNQPQHF. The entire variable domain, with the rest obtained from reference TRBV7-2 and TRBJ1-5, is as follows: GAGVSQSPSNKVTEKGKDVELRCDPISGHTALYWYRQSLGQGLEFLIYFQGNSAPDKSGLPSDRFSAERTGGSVSTLTIQRTQQEDSAVYLCASRTYSNQPQHFGDGTRLSIL.